This T cell receptor beta chain was captured in a study of T-cell memory formation after mild COVID-19. On the study more broadly: For the most part, TCR clusters were specific to one donor.

Germline V gives CDR1 SGHDT, CDR2 YYEEEE. The V gene end was trimmed by 0 bases and the J gene end by 5 bases; junction bases not matched to a gene: 10. The CDR3 sequence is 16 residues long. This clonotype was counted a few times. Its specificity is not known. TCRdb independently ran MiXCR on the 5' RACE reads; one entry per CDR3 protein. Of approximately 150,000 distinct CDR3 sequences listed, roughly 14% are singletons. Study-level results: The pre-infection memory compartment contained some responding clones, suggesting cross-reactive memory joined. Of the contracting clones, CD4+ ones lay mainly in CM and EM, and CD8+ ones in EMRA.

The sequencing input was PBMCs or a T cell subset sorted from them (not recorded which). The clonotype comes from an adult woman who had mild COVID-19 (a few samples of this study predate the infection). Cell type and time point are not known. The rearrangement uses TRBV5-6 and TRBJ2-7; TRBD2 agrees at 8 bases. CDR3 protein: CASSLALSGSSHEQYF. CDR3 bases: TGTGCCAGCAGCTTGGCTTTGAGCGGGAGTTCCCACGAGCAGTACTTC.